This T cell receptor (beta chain) was retrieved from a study of T-cell memory formation after mild COVID-19. At least ten counts were recorded for this clonotype. TCRdb called the 5' RACE reads again in MiXCR, with one record for every CDR3 protein. The profile shows more than 300,000 distinct CDR3 sequences, around 20% of them singletons. CDR1 is KGHSH and CDR2 is LQKENI in the germline V gene. The CDR3 runs 14 residues. V lost 6 bases and J 7 bases, leaving 13 bases between the germline ends. The sample comprised PBMCs or a T cell subset sorted from them (not recorded which). J is TRBJ1-6 and V is TRBV18; unclear D gene. This clonotype originated in a man between 18 and 35 years old who had mild COVID-19 (a few samples of this study predate the infection). Cell type and time point are not known. The CDR3, as DNA: TGTGCCAGCTCGAGTGCGTCTACCAATTCACCCCTCCACTTT. It is translated as CASSSASTNSPLHF.